This T cell receptor (beta chain) was identified in a study of identical twins. Germline CDR1 reads DFQATT; CDR2 reads SNEGSKA (reference sequence). The CDR3 covers 10 residues. V shed 7 bases and J shed 6 bases, with 8 bases lying between them. Template switching supplied a universal primer site; unique molecular identifiers were carried on the cDNA. MiXCR was run by TCRdb on the 5' RACE reads, yielding one entry per CDR3 protein. This sample has 420,000 or so distinct CDR3 sequences, with approximately 18% found just once. The table lists this clonotype with many counts. Its target is unknown. General study results and limits: Cross-sectional statistics underpinned the conclusions; the same donors were not followed. Twins' surplus sharing was weaker for beta out-of-frame sequences.

This receptor was taken from a man aged 45 to 65 in good health. The chain has TRBV20-1 and TRBJ2-3; D gene ambiguous. Material: naive T cells sorted from blood. CDR3 in amino acids: CSVVYDTQYF. The CDR3 nucleotides are TGCAGTGTGGTGTACGATACGCAGTATTTT.